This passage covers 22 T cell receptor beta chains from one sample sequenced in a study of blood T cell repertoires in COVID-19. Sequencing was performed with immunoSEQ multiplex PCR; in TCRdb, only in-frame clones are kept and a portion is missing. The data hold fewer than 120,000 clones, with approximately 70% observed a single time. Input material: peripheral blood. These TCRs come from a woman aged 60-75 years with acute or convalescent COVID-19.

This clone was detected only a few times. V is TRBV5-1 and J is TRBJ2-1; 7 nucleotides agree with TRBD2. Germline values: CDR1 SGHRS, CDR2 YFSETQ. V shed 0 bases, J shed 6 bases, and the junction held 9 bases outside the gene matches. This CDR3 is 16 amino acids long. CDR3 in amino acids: CASSLAGGGRSNEQFF. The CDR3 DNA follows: TGCGCCAGCAGCTTGGCTGGCGGGGGAAGATCCAATGAGCAGTTCTTC.

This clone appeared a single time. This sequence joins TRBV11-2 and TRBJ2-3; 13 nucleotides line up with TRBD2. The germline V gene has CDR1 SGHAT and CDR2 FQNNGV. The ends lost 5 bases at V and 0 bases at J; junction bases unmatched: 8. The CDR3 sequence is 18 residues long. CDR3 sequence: CASSPRLAGGTSTDTQYF. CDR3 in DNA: TGTGCCAGCAGCCCAAGACTAGCGGGAGGTACTAGCACAGATACGCAGTATTTT.

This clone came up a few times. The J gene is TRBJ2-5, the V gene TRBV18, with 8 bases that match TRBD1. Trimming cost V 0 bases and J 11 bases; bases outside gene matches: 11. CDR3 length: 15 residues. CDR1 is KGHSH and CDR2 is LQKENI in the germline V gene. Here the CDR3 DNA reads TGTGCCAGCTCACCACCTGGGGACAGGTTCCTTTTTCAGTACTTC. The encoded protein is CASSPPGDRFLFQYF.

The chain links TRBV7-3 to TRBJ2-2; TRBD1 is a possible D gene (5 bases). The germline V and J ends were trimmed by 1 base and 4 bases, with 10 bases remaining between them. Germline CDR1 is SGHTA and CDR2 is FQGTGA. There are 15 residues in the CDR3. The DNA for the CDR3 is TGTGCCAGCAGCTTAAATACAGGAGTCACCGGGGAGCTGTTTTTT. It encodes CASSLNTGVTGELFF.

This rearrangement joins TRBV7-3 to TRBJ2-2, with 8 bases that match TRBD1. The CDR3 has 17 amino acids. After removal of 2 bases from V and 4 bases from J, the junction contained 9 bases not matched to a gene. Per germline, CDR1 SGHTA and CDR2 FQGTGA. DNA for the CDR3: TGTGCCAGCAGCTTAGGACGAGGACAGGGACGCACCGGGGAGCTGTTTTTT. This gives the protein CASSLGRGQGRTGELFF.

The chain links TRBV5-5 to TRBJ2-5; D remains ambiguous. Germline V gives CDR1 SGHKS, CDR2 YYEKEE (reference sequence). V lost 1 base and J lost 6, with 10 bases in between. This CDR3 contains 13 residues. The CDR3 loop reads CASSLLQMKTQYF. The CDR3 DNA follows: TGTGCCAGCAGCTTGCTGCAGATGAAGACCCAGTACTTC.

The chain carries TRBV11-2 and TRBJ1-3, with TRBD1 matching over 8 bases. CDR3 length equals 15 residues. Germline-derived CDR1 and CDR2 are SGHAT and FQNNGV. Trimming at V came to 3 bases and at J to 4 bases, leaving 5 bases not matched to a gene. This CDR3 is CASSLDRAPGNTIYF. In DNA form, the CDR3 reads TGTGCCAGCAGCTTGGACAGGGCCCCGGGAAACACCATATATTTT.

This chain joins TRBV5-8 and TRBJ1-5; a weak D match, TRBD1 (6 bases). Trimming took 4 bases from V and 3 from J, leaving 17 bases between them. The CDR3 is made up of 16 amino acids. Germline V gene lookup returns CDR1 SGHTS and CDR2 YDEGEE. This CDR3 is CASSRAGRGPNQPQHF. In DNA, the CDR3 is TGTGCCAGCAGCCGGGCGGGCAGGGGCCCCAATCAGCCCCAGCATTTT. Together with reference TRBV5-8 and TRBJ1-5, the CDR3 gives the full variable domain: EAGVTQSPTHLIKTRGQQATLRCSPISGHTSVYWYQQALGLGLQFLLWYDEGEERNRGNFPPRFSGRQFPNYSSELNVNALELEDSALYLCASSRAGRGPNQPQHFGDGTRLSIL.

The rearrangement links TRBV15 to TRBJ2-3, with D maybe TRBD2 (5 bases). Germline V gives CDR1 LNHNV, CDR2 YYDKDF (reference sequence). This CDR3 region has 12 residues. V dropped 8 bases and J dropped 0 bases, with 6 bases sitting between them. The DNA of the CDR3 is TGTGCCACCCGCGGGAGCACAGATACGCAGTATTTT. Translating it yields CATRGSTDTQYF.

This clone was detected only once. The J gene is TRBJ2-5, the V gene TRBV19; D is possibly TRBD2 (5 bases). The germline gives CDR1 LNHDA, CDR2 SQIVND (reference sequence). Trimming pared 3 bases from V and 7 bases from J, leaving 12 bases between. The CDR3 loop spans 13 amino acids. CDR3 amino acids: CASSIDYPGTQYF. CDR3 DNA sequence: TGTGCCAGTAGTATCGACTACCCAGGGACCCAGTACTTC.

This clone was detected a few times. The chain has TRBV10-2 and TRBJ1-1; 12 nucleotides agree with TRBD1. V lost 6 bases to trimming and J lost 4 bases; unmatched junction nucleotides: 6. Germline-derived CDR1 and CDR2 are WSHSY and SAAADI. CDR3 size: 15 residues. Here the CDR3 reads CASRGTGGAGTEAFF. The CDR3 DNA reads TGCGCCAGCAGGGGGACAGGGGGCGCGGGCACTGAAGCTTTCTTT.

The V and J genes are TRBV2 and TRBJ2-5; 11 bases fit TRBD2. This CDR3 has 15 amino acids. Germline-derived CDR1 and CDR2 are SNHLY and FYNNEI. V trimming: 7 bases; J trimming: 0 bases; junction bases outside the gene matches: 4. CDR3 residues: CASKRLAGNQETQYF. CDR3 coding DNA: TGTGCCAGCAAGCGACTAGCGGGGAACCAAGAGACCCAGTACTTC. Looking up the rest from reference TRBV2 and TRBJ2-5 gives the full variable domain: EPEVTQTPSHQVTQMGQEVILRCVPISNHLYFYWYRQILGQKVEFLVSFYNNEISEKSEIFDDQFSVERPDGSNFTLKIRSTKLEDSAMYFCASKRLAGNQETQYFGPGTRLLVL.

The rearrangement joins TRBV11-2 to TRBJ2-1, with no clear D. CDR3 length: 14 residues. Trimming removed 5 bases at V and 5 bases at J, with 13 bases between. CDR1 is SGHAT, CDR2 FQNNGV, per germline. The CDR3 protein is CASSRDRVNNEQFF. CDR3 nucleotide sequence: TGTGCCAGCAGCCGTGATAGAGTGAACAATGAGCAGTTCTTC.

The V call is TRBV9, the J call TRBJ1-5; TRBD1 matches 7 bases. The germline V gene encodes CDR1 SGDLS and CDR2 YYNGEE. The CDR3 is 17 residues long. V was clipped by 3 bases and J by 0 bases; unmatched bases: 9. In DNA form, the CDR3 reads TGTGCCAGCAGCGCTGGGACAGACGTTAATAGCAATCAGCCCCAGCATTTT. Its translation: CASSAGTDVNSNQPQHF.

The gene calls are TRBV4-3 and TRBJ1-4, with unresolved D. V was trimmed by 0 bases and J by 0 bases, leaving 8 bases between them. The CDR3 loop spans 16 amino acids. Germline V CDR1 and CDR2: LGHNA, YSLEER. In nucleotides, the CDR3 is TGCGCCAGCAGCCAAGATCTCGGAGCAACTAATGAAAAACTGTTTTTT. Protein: CASSQDLGATNEKLFF.

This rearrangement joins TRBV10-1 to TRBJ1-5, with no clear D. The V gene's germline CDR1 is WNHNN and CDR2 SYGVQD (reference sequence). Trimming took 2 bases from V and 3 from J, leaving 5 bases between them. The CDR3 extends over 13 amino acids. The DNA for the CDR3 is TGCGCCAGCAGTGAGACACCCAATCAGCCCCAGCATTTT. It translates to CASSETPNQPQHF.

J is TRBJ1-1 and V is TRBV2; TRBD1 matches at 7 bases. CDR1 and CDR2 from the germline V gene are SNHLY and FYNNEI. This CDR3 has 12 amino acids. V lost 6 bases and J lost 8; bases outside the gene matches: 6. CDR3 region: CASREDRLEAFF. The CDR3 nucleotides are TGTGCCAGCAGGGAGGACAGGCTAGAAGCTTTCTTT.

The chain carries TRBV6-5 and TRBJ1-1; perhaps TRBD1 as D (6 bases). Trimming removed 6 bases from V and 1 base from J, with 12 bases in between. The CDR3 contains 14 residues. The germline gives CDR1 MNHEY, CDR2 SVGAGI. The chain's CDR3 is CASRETGRNTEAFF. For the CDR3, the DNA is TGTGCCAGCAGAGAGACAGGTCGGAACACTGAAGCTTTCTTT.

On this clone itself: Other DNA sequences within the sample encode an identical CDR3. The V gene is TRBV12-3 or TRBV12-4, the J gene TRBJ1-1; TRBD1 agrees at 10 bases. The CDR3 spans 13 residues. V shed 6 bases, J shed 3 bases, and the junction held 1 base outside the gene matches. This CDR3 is CASRGTGDTEAFF. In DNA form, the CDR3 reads TGTGCCAGCAGGGGGACAGGGGACACTGAAGCTTTCTTT.

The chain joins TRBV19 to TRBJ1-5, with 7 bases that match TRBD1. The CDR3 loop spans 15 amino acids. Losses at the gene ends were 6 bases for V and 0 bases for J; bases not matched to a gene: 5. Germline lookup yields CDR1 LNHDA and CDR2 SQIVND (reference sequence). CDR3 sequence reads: CASRYRQGSNQPQHF. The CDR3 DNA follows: TGTGCCAGTAGATACAGACAGGGTAGCAATCAGCCCCAGCATTTT.

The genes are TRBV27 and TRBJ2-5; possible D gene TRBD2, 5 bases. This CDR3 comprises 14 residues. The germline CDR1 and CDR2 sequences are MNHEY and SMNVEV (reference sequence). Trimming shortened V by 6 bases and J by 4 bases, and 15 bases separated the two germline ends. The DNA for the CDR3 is TGTGCCAGCAGCTCCGGCGGAGGCCCAGAGACCCAGTACTTC. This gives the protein CASSSGGGPETQYF.

The CDR3 loop is CSVEGAGLGEKLFF. The CDR3 DNA follows: TGCAGCGTTGAGGGAGCAGGTTTGGGTGAAAAACTGTTTTTT. The chain couples TRBV29-1 to TRBJ1-4, with no clear D. The germline V gene has CDR1 SQVTM and CDR2 ANQGSEA. This CDR3 is built from 14 residues. V gave up 3 bases and J gave up 7 bases, with 15 bases separating them.